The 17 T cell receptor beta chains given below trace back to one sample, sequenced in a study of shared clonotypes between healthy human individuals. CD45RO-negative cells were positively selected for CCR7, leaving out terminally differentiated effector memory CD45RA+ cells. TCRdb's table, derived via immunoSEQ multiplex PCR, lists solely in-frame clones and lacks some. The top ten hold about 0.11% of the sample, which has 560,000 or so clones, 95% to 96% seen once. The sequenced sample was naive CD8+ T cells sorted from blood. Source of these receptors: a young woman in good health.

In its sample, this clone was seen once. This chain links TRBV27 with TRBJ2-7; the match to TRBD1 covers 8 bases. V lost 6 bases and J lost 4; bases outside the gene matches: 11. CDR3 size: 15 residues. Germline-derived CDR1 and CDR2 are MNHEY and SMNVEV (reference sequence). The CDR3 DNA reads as TGTGCCAGCAGAAACCGACAGGGGACAAATTACGAGCAGTACTTC. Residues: CASRNRQGTNYEQYF.

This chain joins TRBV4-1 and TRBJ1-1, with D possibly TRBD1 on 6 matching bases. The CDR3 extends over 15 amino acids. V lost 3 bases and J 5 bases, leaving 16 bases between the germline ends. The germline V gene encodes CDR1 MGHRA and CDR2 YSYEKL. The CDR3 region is CASSQRGEVVTEAFF. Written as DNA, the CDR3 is TGCGCCAGCAGCCAGAGGGGGGAGGTGGTGACTGAAGCTTTCTTT.

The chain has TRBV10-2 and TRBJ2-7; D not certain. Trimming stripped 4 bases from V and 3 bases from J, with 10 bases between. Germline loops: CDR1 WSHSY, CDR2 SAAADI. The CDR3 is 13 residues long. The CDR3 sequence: CASSAGRDYEQYF. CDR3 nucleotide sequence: TGCGCCAGCAGTGCAGGTCGCGACTACGAGCAGTACTTC.

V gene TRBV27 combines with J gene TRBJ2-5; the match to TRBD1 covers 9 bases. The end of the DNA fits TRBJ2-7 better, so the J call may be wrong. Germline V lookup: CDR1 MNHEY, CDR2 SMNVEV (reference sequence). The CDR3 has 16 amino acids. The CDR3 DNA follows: TGTGCCAGCAGTATCCTTGCGGGACAGGGTTTCTACGAGCAGTACTTC. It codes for CASSILAGQGFYEQYF.

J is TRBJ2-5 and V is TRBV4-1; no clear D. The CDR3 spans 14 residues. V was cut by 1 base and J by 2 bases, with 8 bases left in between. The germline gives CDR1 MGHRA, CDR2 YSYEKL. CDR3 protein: CASSQAPGQETQYF. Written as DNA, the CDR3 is TGCGCCAGCAGCCAAGCACCCGGACAAGAGACCCAGTACTTC.

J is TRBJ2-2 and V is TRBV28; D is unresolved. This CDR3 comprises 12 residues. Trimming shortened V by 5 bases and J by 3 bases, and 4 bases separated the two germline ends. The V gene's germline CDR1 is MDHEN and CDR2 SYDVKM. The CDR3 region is CASSRDTGELFF. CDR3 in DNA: TGTGCCAGCAGTCGAGACACCGGGGAGCTGTTTTTT.

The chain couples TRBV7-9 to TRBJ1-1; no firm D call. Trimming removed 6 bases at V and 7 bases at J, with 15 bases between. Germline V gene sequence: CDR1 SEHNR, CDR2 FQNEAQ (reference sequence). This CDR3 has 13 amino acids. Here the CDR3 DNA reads TGTGCCAGCAGTCCCGGGCCTCATGGTGAAGCTTTCTTT. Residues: CASSPGPHGEAFF.

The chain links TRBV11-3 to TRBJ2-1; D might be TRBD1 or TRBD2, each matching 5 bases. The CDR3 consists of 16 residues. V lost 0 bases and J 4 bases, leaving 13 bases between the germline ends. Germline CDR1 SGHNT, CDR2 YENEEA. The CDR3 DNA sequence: TGTGCCAGCAGCTTAGATCTTCGGGACCCATACAATGAGCAGTTCTTC. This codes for CASSLDLRDPYNEQFF.

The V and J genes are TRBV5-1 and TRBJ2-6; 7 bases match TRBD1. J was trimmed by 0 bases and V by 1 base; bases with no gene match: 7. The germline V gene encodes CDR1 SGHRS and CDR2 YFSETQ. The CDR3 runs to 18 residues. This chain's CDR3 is CASSLSRDSSSGANVLTF. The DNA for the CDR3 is TGCGCCAGCAGCTTGAGTAGGGACAGTTCCTCTGGGGCCAACGTCCTGACTTTC.

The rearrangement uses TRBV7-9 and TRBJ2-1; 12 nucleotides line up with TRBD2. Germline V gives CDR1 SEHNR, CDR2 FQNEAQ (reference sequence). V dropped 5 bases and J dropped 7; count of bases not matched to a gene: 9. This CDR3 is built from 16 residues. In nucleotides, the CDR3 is TGTGCCAGCAGCCCAACGCTAGCGGGAGGGCCTAATGAGCAGTTCTTC. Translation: CASSPTLAGGPNEQFF.

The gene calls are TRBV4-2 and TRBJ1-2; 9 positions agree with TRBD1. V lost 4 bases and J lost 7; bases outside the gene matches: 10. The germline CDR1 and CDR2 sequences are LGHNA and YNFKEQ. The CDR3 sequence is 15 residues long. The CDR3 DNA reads TGTGCCAGCAGCCGTACCCGGGACAGGGTATCTGGCTACACCTTC. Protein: CASSRTRDRVSGYTF.

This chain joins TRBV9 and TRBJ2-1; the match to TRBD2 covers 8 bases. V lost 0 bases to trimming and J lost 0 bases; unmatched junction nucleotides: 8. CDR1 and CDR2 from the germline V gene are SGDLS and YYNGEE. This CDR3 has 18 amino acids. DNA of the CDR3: TGTGCCAGCAGCGTAGAGGGCGGGAGGACGAGCTCCTACAATGAGCAGTTCTTC. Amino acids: CASSVEGGRTSSYNEQFF.

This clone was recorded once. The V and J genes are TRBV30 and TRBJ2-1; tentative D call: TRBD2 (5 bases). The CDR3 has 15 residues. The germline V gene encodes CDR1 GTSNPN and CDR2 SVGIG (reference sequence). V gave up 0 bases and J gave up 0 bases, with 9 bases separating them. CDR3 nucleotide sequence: TGTGCCTGGAGTGTATCGGGGAGCTCCTACAATGAGCAGTTCTTC. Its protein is CAWSVSGSSYNEQFF.

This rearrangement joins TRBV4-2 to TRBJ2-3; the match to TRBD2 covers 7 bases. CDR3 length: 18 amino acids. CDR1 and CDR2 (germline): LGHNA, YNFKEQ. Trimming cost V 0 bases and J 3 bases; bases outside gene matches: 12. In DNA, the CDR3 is TGTGCCAGCAGCCAAGACCCGGAGCTAGCGGCCAAAACAGATACGCAGTATTTT. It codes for CASSQDPELAAKTDTQYF.

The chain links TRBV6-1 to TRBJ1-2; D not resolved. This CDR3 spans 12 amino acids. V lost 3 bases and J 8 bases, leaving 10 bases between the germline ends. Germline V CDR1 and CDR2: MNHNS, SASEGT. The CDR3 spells CASSEGGGGYTF. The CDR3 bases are TGTGCCAGCAGTGAGGGTGGAGGCGGCTACACCTTC.

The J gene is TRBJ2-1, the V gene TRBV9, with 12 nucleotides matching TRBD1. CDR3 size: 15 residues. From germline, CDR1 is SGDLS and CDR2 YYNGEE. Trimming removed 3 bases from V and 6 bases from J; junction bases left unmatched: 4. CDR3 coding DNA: TGTGCCAGCAGCGGGGACAGGGGGCTAGGCAATGAGCAGTTCTTC. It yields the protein CASSGDRGLGNEQFF. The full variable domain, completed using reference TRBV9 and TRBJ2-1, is DSGVTQTPKHLITATGQRVTLRCSPRSGDLSVYWYQQSLDQGLQFLIQYYNGEERAKGNILERFSAQQFPDLHSELNLSSLELGDSALYFCASSGDRGLGNEQFFGPGTRLTVL.

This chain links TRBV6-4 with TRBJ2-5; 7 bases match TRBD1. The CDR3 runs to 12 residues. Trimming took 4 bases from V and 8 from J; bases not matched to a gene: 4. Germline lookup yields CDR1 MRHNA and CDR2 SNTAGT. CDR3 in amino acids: CASSVDRVTQYF. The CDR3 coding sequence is TGTGCCAGCAGTGTAGACAGGGTAACCCAGTACTTC.